What follows are 12 T cell receptor beta chains derived from one specimen sequenced in a study of CD8 T cells in ankylosing spondylitis. MiXCR, run by TCRdb on the 5' RACE reads, gives a single entry per CDR3 protein. The sample contains about 250,000 distinct CDR3 sequences, roughly 32% of which appear only once. Sequencing was done on a sample of blood, either unsorted or a sorted T cell fraction (not recorded which). The receptor source for this set is a male donor with ankylosing spondylitis or in good health (not recorded which).

The V and J genes are TRBV24-1 and TRBJ2-1; TRBD1 aligns across 7 bases. V trimming: 7 bases; J trimming: 5 bases; junction bases outside the gene matches: 10. This CDR3 spans 15 amino acids. Germline V gene sequence: CDR1 KGHDR, CDR2 SFDVKD. This CDR3 is CATRNRGAPNNEQFF. The CDR3, as DNA: TGTGCCACCAGGAACAGGGGTGCCCCAAACAATGAGCAGTTCTTC.

The chain has TRBV20-1 and TRBJ2-3; D not certain. The CDR3 spans 14 residues. CDR1 and CDR2 (germline): DFQATT, SNEGSKA (reference sequence). V was clipped by 3 bases and J by 0 bases, with 10 bases between them. In nucleotides, the CDR3 is TGCAGTGCTAGCCTTATAGGAAGCACAGATACGCAGTATTTT. Its translation: CSASLIGSTDTQYF.

This chain connects TRBV15 to TRBJ2-5; D not certain. From germline, CDR1 is LNHNV and CDR2 YYDKDF (reference sequence). V lost 5 bases to trimming and J lost 4 bases, with 14 bases between them. The CDR3 totals 14 residues. In nucleotides, the CDR3 is TGTGCCACCAGCCTCCCTTCATGGGGAGAGACCCAGTACTTC. Encoded protein: CATSLPSWGETQYF. Full variable domain (outside the CDR3, taken from reference TRBV15 and TRBJ2-5): DAMVIQNPRYQVTQFGKPVTLSCSQTLNHNVMYWYQQKSSQAPKLLFHYYDKDFNNEADTPDNFQSRRPNTSFCFLDIRSPGLGDTAMYLCATSLPSWGETQYFGPGTRLLVL.

This clonotype occurred a few times. The gene calls are TRBV20-1 and TRBJ1-5; no clear D gene. This CDR3 is 13 amino acids long. Germline values: CDR1 DFQATT, CDR2 SNEGSKA (reference sequence). V was cut by 1 base and J by 3 bases, with 7 bases left in between. CDR3 sequence: CSARGDANQPQHF. CDR3 DNA sequence: TGCAGTGCTAGAGGGGATGCCAATCAGCCCCAGCATTTT.

A few counts support this clonotype. This chain joins TRBV20-1 and TRBJ2-3; D is ambiguous. The CDR3 has 11 residues. Germline loops: CDR1 DFQATT, CDR2 SNEGSKA (reference sequence). V was clipped by 3 bases and J by 5 bases, with 6 bases between them. The chain's CDR3 is CSARGIDTQYF. The CDR3, as DNA: TGCAGTGCTAGGGGAATAGATACGCAGTATTTT.

V and J are TRBV20-1 and TRBJ2-3; perhaps D is TRBD1 or TRBD2 (6 bases each). V gave up 6 bases and J gave up 1 base, with 17 bases separating them. This CDR3 has 15 residues. CDR1 and CDR2 from the germline V gene are DFQATT and SNEGSKA (reference sequence). This chain's CDR3 is CSASPQGGGTDTQYF. Written as DNA, the CDR3 is TGCAGTGCCAGCCCACAGGGCGGGGGCACAGATACGCAGTATTTT.

This clonotype showed up just a few times. The chain employs TRBV9 and TRBJ1-1; D might be TRBD1 (6 bases). Trimming pared 0 bases from V and 7 bases from J, leaving 13 bases between. The CDR3 length is 14 residues. The germline V gene encodes CDR1 SGDLS and CDR2 YYNGEE. The CDR3 sequence: CASSVVGGMGEAFF. The CDR3 DNA is TGTGCCAGCAGCGTAGTAGGGGGAATGGGTGAAGCTTTCTTT.

V gene TRBV20-1 combines with J gene TRBJ2-6; the D is unclear. Trimming shortened V by 3 bases and J by 0 bases, and 12 bases separated the two germline ends. Germline V gives CDR1 DFQATT, CDR2 SNEGSKA (reference sequence). CDR3 length: 16 amino acids. Here the CDR3 reads CSASPPGSSGANVLTF. CDR3 nucleotides: TGCAGTGCTAGCCCACCAGGTAGCTCTGGGGCCAACGTCCTGACTTTC.

The chain combines TRBV6-5 with TRBJ1-1; no reliable D call. Deletions cut 7 bases from V and 2 bases from J, with 11 bases between. This CDR3 has 13 amino acids. CDR1 and CDR2 (germline): MNHEY, SVGAGI. CDR3 protein: CASKLRVNTEAFF. The CDR3 nucleotides read TGTGCCAGCAAGTTGCGAGTTAACACTGAAGCTTTCTTT.

This clonotype was counted ten times or more. V is TRBV29-1 and J is TRBJ2-1; D is unclear. From germline, CDR1 is SQVTM and CDR2 ANQGSEA. The CDR3 runs 8 residues. V was trimmed by 5 bases and J by 7 bases, leaving 0 bases between them. CDR3 in DNA: TGCAGCGTTAATGAGCAGTTCTTC. It translates to CSVNEQFF.

V gene TRBV15 combines with J gene TRBJ1-1; D ambiguous. CDR1 and CDR2 from the germline V gene are LNHNV and YYDKDF (reference sequence). V lost 0 bases, J lost 7 bases, and 21 bases lay in between. CDR3 size: 17 residues. The CDR3 bases are TGTGCCACCAGCAGAGACAGCCGAGGTGCCACACTCCATGAAGCTTTCTTT. Translation: CATSRDSRGATLHEAFF.

V gene TRBV28 combines with J gene TRBJ2-5; D possibly corresponds to TRBD2 (6 bases). This CDR3 spans 15 amino acids. V shed 2 bases and J shed 4 bases, with 14 bases lying between them. The germline gives CDR1 MDHEN, CDR2 SYDVKM. The CDR3 protein is CASSLILEAGETQYF. In nucleotides, the CDR3 is TGTGCCAGCAGTTTAATCCTAGAAGCGGGAGAGACCCAGTACTTC. The variable domain in full, with the rest retrieved from reference TRBV28 and TRBJ2-5, is DVKVTQSSRYLVKRTGEKVFLECVQDMDHENMFWYRQDPGLGLRLIYFSYDVKMKEKGDIPEGYSVSREKKERFSLILESASTNQTSMYLCASSLILEAGETQYFGPGTRLLVL.